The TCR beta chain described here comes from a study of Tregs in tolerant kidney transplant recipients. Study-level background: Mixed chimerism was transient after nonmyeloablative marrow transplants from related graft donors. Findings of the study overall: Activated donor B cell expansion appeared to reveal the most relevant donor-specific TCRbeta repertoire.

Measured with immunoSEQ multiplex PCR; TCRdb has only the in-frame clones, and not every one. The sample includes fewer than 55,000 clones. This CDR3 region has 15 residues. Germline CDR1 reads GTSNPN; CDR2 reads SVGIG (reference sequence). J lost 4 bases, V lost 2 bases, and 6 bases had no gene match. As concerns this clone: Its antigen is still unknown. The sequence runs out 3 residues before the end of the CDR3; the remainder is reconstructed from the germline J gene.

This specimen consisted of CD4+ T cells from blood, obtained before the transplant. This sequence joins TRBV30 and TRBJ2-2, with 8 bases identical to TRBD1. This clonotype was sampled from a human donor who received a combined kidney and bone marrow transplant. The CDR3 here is CAWSPLDRATGELFF. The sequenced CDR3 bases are TGTGCCTGGAGTCCATTGGACAGGGCCACCGGGGAG.